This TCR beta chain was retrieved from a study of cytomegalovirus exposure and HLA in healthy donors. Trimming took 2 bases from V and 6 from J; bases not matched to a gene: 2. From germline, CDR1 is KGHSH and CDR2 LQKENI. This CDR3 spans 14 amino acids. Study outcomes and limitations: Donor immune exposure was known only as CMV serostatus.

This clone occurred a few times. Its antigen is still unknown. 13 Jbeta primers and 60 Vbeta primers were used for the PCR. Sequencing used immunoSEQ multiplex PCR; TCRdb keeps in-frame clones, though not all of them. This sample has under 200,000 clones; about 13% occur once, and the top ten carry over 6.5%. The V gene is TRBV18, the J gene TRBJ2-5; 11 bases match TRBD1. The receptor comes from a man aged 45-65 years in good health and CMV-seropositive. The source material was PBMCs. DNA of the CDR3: TGTGCCAGCTCACCAGGACAGGGGGCGAAGACCCAGTACTTC. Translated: CASSPGQGAKTQYF.